The source of this TCR beta chain is a study of T cell responses to AZD1222 COVID-19 vaccine. Trimming removed 2 bases at V and 1 base at J, with 8 bases between. This CDR3 is built from 14 residues. The germline CDR1 and CDR2 sequences are SGHTA and FQGTGA. Produced via immunoSEQ multiplex PCR; TCRdb's table is partial and in-frame only. The sample has approximately 150,000 clones, nearly 90% seen once; the top ten hold approximately 5.6%. In the case of this clone: Other DNA sequences within the sample encode an identical CDR3.

The V and J genes are TRBV7-3 and TRBJ1-1, with D unresolved. The material sequenced was peripheral blood, taken 28 days after the second dose of the MenACWY control vaccine. This sequence was found in an adult who received the MenACWY meningococcal vaccine as a control. CDR3 bases: TGTGCCAGCAGCTTAGGGTCGGCGAACACTGAAGCTTTCTTT. Translating it yields CASSLGSANTEAFF.